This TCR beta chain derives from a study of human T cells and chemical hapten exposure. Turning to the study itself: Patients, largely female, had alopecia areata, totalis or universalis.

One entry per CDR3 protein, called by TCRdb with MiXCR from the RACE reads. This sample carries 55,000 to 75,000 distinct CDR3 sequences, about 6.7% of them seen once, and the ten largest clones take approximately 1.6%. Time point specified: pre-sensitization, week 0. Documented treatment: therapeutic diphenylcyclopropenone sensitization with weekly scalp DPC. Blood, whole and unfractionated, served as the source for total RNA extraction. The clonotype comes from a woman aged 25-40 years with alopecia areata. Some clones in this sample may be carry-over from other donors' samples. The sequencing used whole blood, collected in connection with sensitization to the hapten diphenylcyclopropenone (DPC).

The CDR3 loop is CASSVGTSGGPYNEQFF. DNA of the CDR3: TGTGCCAGCAGCGTCGGGACTAGCGGGGGGCCCTACAATGAGCAGTTCTTC. The V and J genes are TRBV7-9 and TRBJ2-1, with 15 bases matching TRBD2. This CDR3 spans 17 amino acids. V was pared by 5 bases and J by 2 bases, with 4 bases of the junction left unmatched. The germline V gene encodes CDR1 SEHNR and CDR2 FQNEAQ (reference sequence). The full variable domain, with the rest looked up from reference TRBV7-9 and TRBJ2-1, is DTGVSQNPRHKITKRGQNVTFRCDPISEHNRLYWYRQTLGQGPEFLTYFQNEAQLEKSRLLSDRFSAERPKGSFSTLEIQRTEQGDSAMYLCASSVGTSGGPYNEQFFGPGTRLTVL.